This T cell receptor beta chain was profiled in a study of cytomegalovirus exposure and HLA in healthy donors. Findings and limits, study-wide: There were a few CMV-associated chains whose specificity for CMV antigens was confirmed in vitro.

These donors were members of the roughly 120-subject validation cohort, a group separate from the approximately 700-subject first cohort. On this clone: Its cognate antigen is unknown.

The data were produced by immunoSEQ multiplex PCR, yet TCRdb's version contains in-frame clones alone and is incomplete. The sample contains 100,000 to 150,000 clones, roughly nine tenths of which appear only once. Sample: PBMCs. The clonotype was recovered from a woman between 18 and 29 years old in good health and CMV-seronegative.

The CDR3 region has the DNA TGTGCCAGCAGTGCCCAGACAGAGTACAATGAGCAGTTCTTC. It translates to CASSAQTEYNEQFF. The rearrangement joins TRBV2 to TRBJ2-1; maybe TRBD1 (5 bases). The CDR3 extends over 14 amino acids. Trimming stripped 4 bases from V and 4 bases from J, with 11 bases between. The germline gives CDR1 SNHLY, CDR2 FYNNEI.